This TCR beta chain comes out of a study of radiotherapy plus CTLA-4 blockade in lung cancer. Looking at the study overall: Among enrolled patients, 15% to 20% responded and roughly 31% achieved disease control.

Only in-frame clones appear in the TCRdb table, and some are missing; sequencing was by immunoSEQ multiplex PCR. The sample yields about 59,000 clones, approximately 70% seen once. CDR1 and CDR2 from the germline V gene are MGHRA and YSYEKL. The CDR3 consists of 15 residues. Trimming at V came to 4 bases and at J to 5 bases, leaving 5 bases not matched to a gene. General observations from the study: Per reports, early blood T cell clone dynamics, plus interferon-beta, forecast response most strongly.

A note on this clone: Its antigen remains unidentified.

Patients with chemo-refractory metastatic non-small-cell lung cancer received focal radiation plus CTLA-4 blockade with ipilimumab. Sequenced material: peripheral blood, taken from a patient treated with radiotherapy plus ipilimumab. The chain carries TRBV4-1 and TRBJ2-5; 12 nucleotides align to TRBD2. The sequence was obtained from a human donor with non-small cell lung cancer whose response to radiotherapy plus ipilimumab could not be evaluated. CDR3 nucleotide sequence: TGCGCCAGCAGCCTTCGACTAGCGGGGGAGGAGACCCAGTACTTC. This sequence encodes CASSLRLAGEETQYF.